Sequencing of this TCR beta chain was carried out in a study of blood T cell repertoires in COVID-19. Study overall: COVID-19 samples from acute and convalescent phases originated in the United States, Italy and Spain. T cells, B-cell-depleted T cells, or PBMCs supplied cDNA or gDNA.

Authors' data handling: Reference gene primer amplification yielded estimated nucleated cell counts. Data came from immunoSEQ multiplex PCR; TCRdb stores just in-frame clones and leaves some out. That table furnishes V, J and clone size, whereas the DNA furnished D and trimming. This table has 100,000 to 150,000 clones, around 87% appearing once. The ends lost 5 bases at V and 11 bases at J; junction bases unmatched: 2. Germline CDR1 is SNHLY and CDR2 is FYNNEI. CDR3 length equals 11 residues. The sample comprised peripheral blood. The V call is TRBV2, the J call TRBJ1-4, with TRBD1 matching over 7 bases. The sequence was obtained from a woman aged 60-75 years with acute or convalescent COVID-19. The CDR3 DNA is TGTGCCAGCAGTCAGGACAGGAAACTGTTTTTT. Translated, it gives CASSQDRKLFF.